The 10 T cell receptor beta chains below come from one sample, sequenced in a study of cytomegalovirus exposure and HLA in healthy donors. Primers: 60 Vbeta forward and 13 Jbeta reverse. Some clones are missing from TCRdb's copy, which holds only in-frame ones; the method was immunoSEQ multiplex PCR. In the table there are around 210,000 clones, around 83% of which are singletons. The sequenced sample consisted of PBMCs. These receptors were collected from a girl aged 2 to 9 in good health and CMV-seronegative.

The genes are TRBV10-1 and TRBJ2-7, with 10 bases lining up with TRBD1. The CDR3 is made up of 16 amino acids. CDR1 and CDR2 (germline): WNHNN, SYGVQD (reference sequence). With V trimmed by 6 bases and J by 7 bases, 15 bases remained unmatched. The CDR3 spells CASSPRVGTGVLEQYF. The CDR3 DNA sequence: TGCGCCAGCAGCCCAAGGGTGGGGACAGGGGTCTTGGAGCAGTACTTC.

This clone was seen a few times. The chain links TRBV27 to TRBJ1-5, with a possible D match to TRBD1 (6 bases). V was pared by 5 bases and J by 8 bases, with 19 bases between. The CDR3 totals 15 residues. Germline CDR1 MNHEY, CDR2 SMNVEV (reference sequence). CDR3 sequence: CASSPRQAIVEPQHF. The CDR3 nucleotides are TGTGCCAGCAGTCCCCGACAGGCCATAGTAGAGCCCCAGCATTTT.

This clone was counted only a few times. CDR3 amino acids: CASSVPGDRADYGYTF. The CDR3 coding sequence is TGTGCCAGCAGTGTCCCTGGGGACAGGGCGGACTATGGCTACACCTTC. J is TRBJ1-2 and V is TRBV6-1; 9 bases are shared with TRBD1. The length of the CDR3 is 16 residues. Looked up from germline, CDR1 is MNHNS and CDR2 is SASEGT. V gave up 4 bases and J gave up 3 bases; unmatched junction bases: 9.

The rearrangement uses TRBV7-8 and TRBJ2-1; 14 nucleotides align to TRBD2. Trimming at V came to 6 bases and at J to 9 bases, leaving 7 bases not matched to a gene. Germline V CDR1 and CDR2: SGHVS, FQNEAQ. The CDR3 is 15 amino acids. As DNA, the CDR3 is TGTGCCAGCAGAAGGACTAGCGGGGGGAGGAGTGAGCAGTTCTTC. Its translation: CASRRTSGGRSEQFF.

The rearrangement links TRBV28 to TRBJ1-2; 8 bases line up with TRBD1. Germline V CDR1 and CDR2: MDHEN, SYDVKM. This CDR3 comprises 16 residues. The J segment lost 3 bases and the V segment lost 6 bases, leaving 12 bases of the junction unmatched. The CDR3 loop reads CASSPGTGLSHYGYTF. The CDR3 DNA sequence: TGTGCCAGCAGCCCGGGGACAGGCCTATCCCACTATGGCTACACCTTC.

V and J are TRBV6-6 and TRBJ2-2; D is undetermined. The CDR3 length is 13 residues. From germline, CDR1 is MNHNY and CDR2 SVGAGI (reference sequence). The germline V and J ends were trimmed by 7 bases and 4 bases, with 10 bases remaining between them. CDR3 loop: CASIPDTTGELFF. The CDR3 nucleotides read TGTGCCAGCATCCCAGACACCACCGGGGAGCTGTTTTTT.

The V call is TRBV9, the J call TRBJ2-2; D not certain. Trimming took 3 bases from V and 8 from J, leaving 11 bases between them. CDR1 SGDLS and CDR2 YYNGEE come from the germline V gene. The CDR3 loop spans 13 amino acids. CDR3 sequence (DNA): TGTGCCAGCAGCGACCTAGAGACGGGGGAGCTGTTTTTT. Translated, it gives CASSDLETGELFF. Together with reference TRBV9 and TRBJ2-2, the CDR3 gives the full variable domain: DSGVTQTPKHLITATGQRVTLRCSPRSGDLSVYWYQQSLDQGLQFLIQYYNGEERAKGNILERFSAQQFPDLHSELNLSSLELGDSALYFCASSDLETGELFFGEGSRLTVL.

The chain has TRBV19 and TRBJ2-2, with 7 bases that match TRBD1. CDR1 is LNHDA, CDR2 SQIVND, per germline (reference sequence). There are 12 residues in the CDR3. The junction had 1 base not matched to a gene; V was cut back by 6 bases and J by 6 bases. CDR3 protein: CASSGQAGELFF. In DNA, the CDR3 is TGTGCCAGTAGCGGACAGGCCGGGGAGCTGTTTTTT.

CDR3: CASSQGMGQGAYEQYF. For the CDR3, the DNA is TGCGCCAGCAGCCAAGGGATGGGACAGGGGGCATACGAGCAGTACTTC. The chain links TRBV4-1 to TRBJ2-7; TRBD1 matches 12 bases. CDR3 length: 16 amino acids. V dropped 1 base and J dropped 4; count of bases not matched to a gene: 5. Germline-derived CDR1 and CDR2 are MGHRA and YSYEKL.

The CDR3 reads CASNLAGAFDEQFF. The CDR3 DNA follows: TGTGCCAGCAACCTAGCGGGTGCCTTCGATGAGCAGTTCTTC. The chain joins TRBV14 to TRBJ2-1; 8 positions match TRBD2. Germline trimming cut 7 bases from V and 8 bases from J; bases unmatched to any gene: 10. The CDR3 is 14 amino acids. Germline CDR1 is SGHDN and CDR2 is FVKESK.